This T cell receptor (beta chain) appears in the sequencing data of a study of blood T cells in healthy people across ages. General study results and limits: Conclusively comparing naive with antigen-experienced cells was impossible with unsorted PBMCs.

Concerning this clonotype: The antigen is unknown.

This CDR3 has 16 residues. Germline values: CDR1 MDHEN, CDR2 SYDVKM. With 4 bases removed from V and 1 base from J, the gap between germline ends came to 13 bases. PCR was performed a second time for 7 to 11 cycles using a sample-barcoded 5' primer and a J-beta primer mix. TCRdb processed the 5' RACE reads anew with MiXCR; each CDR3 protein has one entry. Of 750,000 to 1,000,000 distinct CDR3 sequences listed, under 35% are singletons. These data also formed part of another study, on T cells of mothers and their children. That paper adds: An overlap that was slightly higher, though non-significant, was seen in related mother-child pairs versus unrelated pairs.

The V call is TRBV28, the J call TRBJ1-4; no firm D call. The TCR originated in a woman aged 40 to 50 in good health. The specimen sequenced was blood. The CDR3 region is CASSSPGPGTNEKLFF. Here the CDR3 DNA reads TGTGCCAGCAGTTCCCCAGGACCCGGAACTAATGAAAAACTGTTTTTT.